This T cell receptor (beta chain) is drawn from a study of T cells after posttransplantation cyclophosphamide. Findings and limits, study-wide: Tissue-infiltrating T cells from skin or gut overlapped little with blood T cells. Later post-transplant blood repertoires were often dominated by donor CD8+ memory clones. TRB clonality was highly associated with recipient CMV seropositivity and reactivation.

The CDR3 spans 15 residues. Per germline, CDR1 KGHSH and CDR2 LQKENI. Losses at the gene ends were 3 bases for V and 7 bases for J; bases not matched to a gene: 6. On this clone: Its target is not known.

Cyclophosphamide on days +3 and +4 followed busulfan-fludarabine conditioning and a marrow graft. This table comes from immunoSEQ multiplex PCR, and its TCRdb copy is limited to in-frame clones, with some not included. The table includes 10,000 or so clones, 70% to 90% detected once. The starting material was PBMCs, obtained about 1,700 days after allogeneic stem cell transplant with posttransplant cyclophosphamide. This receptor was taken from a female patient aged 50-60 years who received an allogeneic stem cell transplant from a related donor, was CMV-positive, and had no GVHD. Some T cells may have come from the graft donor. The chain couples TRBV18 to TRBJ1-4; 9 nucleotides align to TRBD1. CDR3 in amino acids: CASSPGQGIGEKLFF. CDR3 nucleotide sequence: TGTGCCAGCTCACCCGGACAGGGGATAGGTGAAAAACTGTTTTTT.